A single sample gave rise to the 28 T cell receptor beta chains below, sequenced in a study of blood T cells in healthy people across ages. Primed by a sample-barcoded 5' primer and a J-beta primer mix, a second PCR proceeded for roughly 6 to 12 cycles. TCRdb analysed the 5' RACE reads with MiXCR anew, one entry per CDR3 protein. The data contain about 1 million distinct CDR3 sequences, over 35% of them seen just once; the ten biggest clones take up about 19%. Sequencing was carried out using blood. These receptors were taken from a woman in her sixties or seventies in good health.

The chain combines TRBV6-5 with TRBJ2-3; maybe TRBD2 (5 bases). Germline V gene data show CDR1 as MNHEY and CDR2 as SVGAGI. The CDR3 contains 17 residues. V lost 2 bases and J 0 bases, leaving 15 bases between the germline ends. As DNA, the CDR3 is TGTGCCAGCAGTTACCGCCCTCTCGGACTGAGCACAGATACGCAGTATTTT. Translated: CASSYRPLGLSTDTQYF.

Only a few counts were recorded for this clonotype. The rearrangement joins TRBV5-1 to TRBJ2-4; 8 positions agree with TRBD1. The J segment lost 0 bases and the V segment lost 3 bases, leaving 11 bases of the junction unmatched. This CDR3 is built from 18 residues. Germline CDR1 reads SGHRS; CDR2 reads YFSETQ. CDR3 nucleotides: TGCGCCAGCAGCTCCCGGCAGGGGGCTCTGCAAGCCAAAAACATTCAGTACTTC. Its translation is CASSSRQGALQAKNIQYF.

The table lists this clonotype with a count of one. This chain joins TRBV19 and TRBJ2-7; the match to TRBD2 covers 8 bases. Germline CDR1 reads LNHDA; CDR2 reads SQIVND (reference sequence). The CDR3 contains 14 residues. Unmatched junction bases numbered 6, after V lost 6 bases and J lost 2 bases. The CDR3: CASSRPGGAYEQYF. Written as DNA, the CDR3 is TGTGCCAGTAGCAGACCCGGGGGGGCCTACGAGCAGTACTTC. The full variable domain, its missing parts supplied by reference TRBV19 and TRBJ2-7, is DGGITQSPKYLFRKEGQNVTLSCEQNLNHDAMYWYRQDPGQGLRLIYYSQIVNDFQKGDIAEGYSVSREKKESFPLTVTSAQKNPTAFYLCASSRPGGAYEQYFGPGTRLTVT.

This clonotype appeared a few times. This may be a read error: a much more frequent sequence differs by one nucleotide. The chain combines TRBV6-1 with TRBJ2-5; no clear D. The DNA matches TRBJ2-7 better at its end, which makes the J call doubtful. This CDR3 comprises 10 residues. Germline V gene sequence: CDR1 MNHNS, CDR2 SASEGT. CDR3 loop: CASNLYEQYF. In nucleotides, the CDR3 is TGTGCCAGCAACCTATACGAGCAGTACTTC.

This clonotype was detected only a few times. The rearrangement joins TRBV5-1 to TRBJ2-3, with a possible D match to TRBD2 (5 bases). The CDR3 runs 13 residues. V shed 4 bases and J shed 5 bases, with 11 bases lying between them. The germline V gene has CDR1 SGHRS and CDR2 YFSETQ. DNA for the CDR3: TGCGCCAGCAGCCCGGGGAACAGAGATACGCAGTATTTT. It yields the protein CASSPGNRDTQYF.

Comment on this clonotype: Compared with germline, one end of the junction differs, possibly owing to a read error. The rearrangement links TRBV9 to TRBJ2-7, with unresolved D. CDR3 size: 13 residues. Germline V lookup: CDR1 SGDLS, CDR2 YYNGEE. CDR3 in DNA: TGTGCCGGCAGCGTAGGAGTGGGGAATGAGCAGTACTTC. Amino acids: CAGSVGVGNEQYF.

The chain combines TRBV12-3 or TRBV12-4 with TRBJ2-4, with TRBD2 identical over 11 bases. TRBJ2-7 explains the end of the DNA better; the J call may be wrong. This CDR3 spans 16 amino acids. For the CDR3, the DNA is TGTGCCAGCAGTTTATCATTAGCGGGAGGGCGGGACGAGCAGTACTTC. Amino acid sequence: CASSLSLAGGRDEQYF.

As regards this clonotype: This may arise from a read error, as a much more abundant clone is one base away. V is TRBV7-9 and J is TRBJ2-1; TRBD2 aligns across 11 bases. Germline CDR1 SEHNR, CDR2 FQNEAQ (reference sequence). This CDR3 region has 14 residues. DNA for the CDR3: TGTGCCAGCAGGTTAGCGGGAGGGCCGGATGAGCAGTTCTTC. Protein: CASRLAGGPDEQFF.

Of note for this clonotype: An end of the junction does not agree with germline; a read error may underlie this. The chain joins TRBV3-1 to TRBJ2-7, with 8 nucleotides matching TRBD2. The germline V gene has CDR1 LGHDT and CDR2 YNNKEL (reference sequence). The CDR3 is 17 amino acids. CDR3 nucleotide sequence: TGTGCCAGCAGCCCCCCTCCAATCACTAGCGGACCCTACGAGCAGAACTTC. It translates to CASSPPPITSGPYEQNF.

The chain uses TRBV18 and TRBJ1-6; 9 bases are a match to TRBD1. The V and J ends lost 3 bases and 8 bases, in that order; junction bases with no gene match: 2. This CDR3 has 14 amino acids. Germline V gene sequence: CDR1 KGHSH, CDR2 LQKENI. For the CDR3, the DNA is TGTGCCAGCTCACCGACAGGGGGTGATTCACCCCTCCACTTT. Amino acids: CASSPTGGDSPLHF.

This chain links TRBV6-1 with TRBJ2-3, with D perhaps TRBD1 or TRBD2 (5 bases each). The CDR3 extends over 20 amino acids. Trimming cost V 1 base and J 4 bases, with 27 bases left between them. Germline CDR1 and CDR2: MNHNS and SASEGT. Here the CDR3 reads CASSEDPDPGPRITADTQYF. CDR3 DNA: TGTGCCAGCAGTGAAGATCCGGATCCGGGACCGCGAATAACAGCAGATACGCAGTATTTT.

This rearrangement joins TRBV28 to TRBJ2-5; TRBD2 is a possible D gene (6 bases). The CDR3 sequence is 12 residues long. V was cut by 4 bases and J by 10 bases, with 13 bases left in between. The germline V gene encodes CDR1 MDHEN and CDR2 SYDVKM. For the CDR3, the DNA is TGTGCCAGCAGTTACAGGCCGGAGGGCCAGTACTTC. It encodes CASSYRPEGQYF. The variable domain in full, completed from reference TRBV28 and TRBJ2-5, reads DVKVTQSSRYLVKRTGEKVFLECVQDMDHENMFWYRQDPGLGLRLIYFSYDVKMKEKGDIPEGYSVSREKKERFSLILESASTNQTSMYLCASSYRPEGQYFGPGTRLLVL.

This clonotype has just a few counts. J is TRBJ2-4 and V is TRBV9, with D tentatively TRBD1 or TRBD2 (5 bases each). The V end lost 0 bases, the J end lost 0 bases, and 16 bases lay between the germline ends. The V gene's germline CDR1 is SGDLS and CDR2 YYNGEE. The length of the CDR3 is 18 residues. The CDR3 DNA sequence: TGTGCCAGCAGCGTAGGTTTCGGGGCAGACTTAGCCAAAAACATTCAGTACTTC. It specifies CASSVGFGADLAKNIQYF.

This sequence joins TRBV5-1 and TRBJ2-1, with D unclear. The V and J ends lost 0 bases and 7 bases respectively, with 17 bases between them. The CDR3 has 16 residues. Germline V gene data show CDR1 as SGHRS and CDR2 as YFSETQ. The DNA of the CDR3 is TGCGCCAGCAGCTTGGCGGTAGGAACTCCCGGGAATGAGCAGTTCTTC. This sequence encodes CASSLAVGTPGNEQFF.

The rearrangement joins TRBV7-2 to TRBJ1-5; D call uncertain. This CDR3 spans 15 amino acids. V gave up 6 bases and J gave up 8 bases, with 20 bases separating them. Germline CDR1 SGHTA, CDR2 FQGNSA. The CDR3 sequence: CASSPQEGLSEPQHF. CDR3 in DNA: TGTGCCAGCAGTCCCCAGGAGGGTTTATCGGAGCCCCAGCATTTT.

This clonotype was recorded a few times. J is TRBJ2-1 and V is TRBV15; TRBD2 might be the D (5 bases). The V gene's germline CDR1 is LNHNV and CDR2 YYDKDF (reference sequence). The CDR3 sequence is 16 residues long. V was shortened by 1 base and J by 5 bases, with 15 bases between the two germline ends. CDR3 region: CATSRVPGITNNEQFF. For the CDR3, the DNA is TGTGCCACCAGCAGAGTGCCCGGGATTACCAACAATGAGCAGTTCTTC.

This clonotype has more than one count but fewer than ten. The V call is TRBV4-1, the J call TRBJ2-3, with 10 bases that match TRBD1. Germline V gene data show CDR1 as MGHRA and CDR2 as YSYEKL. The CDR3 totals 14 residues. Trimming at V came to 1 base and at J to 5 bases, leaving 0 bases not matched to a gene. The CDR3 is CASSQGTGGDTQYF. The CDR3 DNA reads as TGCGCCAGCAGCCAAGGGACAGGGGGAGATACGCAGTATTTT.

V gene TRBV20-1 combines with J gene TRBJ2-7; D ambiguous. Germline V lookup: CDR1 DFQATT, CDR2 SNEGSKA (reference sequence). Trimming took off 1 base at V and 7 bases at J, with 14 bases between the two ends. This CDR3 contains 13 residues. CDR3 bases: TGCAGTGCTAGAGGAGAGTCCTACAATGAGCAGTACTTC. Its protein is CSARGESYNEQYF.

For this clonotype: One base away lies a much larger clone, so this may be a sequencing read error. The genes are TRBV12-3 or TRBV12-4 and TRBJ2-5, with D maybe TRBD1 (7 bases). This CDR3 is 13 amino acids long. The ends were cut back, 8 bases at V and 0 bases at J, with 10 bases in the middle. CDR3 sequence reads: CASGGTDQETQYF. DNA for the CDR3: TGTGCCAGCGGGGGGACAGACCAAGAGACCCAGTACTTC.

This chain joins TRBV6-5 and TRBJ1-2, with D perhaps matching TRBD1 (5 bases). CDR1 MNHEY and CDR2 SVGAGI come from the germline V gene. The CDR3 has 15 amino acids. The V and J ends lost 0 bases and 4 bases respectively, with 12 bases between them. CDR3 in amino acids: CASSYSWQGAYGYTF. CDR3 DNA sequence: TGTGCCAGCAGTTACTCCTGGCAGGGTGCCTATGGCTACACCTTC.

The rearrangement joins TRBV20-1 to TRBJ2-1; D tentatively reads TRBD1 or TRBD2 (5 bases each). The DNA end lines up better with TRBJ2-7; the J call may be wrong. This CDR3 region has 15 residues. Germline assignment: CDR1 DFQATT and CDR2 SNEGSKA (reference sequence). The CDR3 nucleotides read TGCAGTGCTAGCCGGGGCCTCTCCCCTTTGAACGAGCAGTACTTC. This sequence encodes CSASRGLSPLNEQYF.

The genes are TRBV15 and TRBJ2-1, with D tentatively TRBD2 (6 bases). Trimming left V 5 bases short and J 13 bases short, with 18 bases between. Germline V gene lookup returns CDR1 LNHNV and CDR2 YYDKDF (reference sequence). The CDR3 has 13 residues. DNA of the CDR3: TGTGCCACCAGCCGGACGGGCGGGGAGACCCAGTTCTTC. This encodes CATSRTGGETQFF.

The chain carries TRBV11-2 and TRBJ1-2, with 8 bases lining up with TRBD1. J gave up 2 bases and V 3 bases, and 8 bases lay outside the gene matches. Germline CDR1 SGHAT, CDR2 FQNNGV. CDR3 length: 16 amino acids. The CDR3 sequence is CASSLGRGRSNYGYTF. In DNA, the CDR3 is TGTGCCAGCAGCTTGGGCAGGGGGCGATCGAACTATGGCTACACCTTC.

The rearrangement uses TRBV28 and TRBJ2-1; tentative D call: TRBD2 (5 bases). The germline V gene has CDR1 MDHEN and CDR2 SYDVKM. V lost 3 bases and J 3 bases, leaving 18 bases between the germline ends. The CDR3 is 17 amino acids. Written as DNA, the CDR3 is TGTGCCAGCAGTTTTTCCGCGGGCGGTTCTAGCTACAATGAGCAGTTCTTC. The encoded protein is CASSFSAGGSSYNEQFF.

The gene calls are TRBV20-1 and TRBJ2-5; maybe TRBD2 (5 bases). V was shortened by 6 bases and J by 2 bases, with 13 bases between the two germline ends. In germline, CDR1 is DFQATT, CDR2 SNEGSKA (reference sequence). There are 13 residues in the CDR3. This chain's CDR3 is CSARASGQETQYF. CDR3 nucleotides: TGCAGTGCGCGGGCTTCGGGACAAGAGACCCAGTACTTC.

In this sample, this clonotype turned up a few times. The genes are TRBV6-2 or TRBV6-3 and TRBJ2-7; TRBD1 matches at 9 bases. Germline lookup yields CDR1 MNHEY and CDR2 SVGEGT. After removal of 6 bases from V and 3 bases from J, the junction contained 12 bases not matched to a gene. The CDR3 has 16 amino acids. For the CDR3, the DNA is TGTGCCAGCAGACCCAAAACCGGGACAGGGTTCTACGAGCAGTACTTC. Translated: CASRPKTGTGFYEQYF.

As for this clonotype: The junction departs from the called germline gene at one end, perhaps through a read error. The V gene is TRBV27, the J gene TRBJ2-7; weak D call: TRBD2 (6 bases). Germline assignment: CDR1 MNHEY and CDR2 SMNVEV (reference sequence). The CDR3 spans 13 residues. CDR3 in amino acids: CAGSGLISYEQYF. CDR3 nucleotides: TGTGCCGGCAGCGGGCTAATTTCCTACGAGCAGTACTTC.

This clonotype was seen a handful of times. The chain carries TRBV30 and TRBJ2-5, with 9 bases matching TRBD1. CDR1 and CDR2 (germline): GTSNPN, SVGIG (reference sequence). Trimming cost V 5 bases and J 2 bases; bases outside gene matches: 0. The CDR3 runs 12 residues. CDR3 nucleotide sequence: TGTGCCTGGGGGACAGGGCAAGAGACCCAGTACTTC. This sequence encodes CAWGTGQETQYF. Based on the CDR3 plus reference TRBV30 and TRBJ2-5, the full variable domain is SQTIHQWPATLVQPVGSPLSLECTVEGTSNPNLYWYRQAAGRGLQLLFYSVGIGQISSEVPQNLSASRPQDRQFILSSKKLLLSDSGFYLCAWGTGQETQYFGPGTRLLVL.